This T cell receptor (beta chain) was recovered during a study of blood T cell repertoires in COVID-19. Study in general: Spain, Italy and the United States supplied samples that represented acute and convalescent COVID-19.

In the study's own analysis: For nucleated cells, counts were estimated from reference gene primer amplification. Some clones are missing from TCRdb's copy, which holds only in-frame ones; the method was immunoSEQ multiplex PCR. From that table come the V and J calls and clone size; the DNA was used to work out D and trimming. In the table there are some 250,000 clones, 88% of which are singletons. The length of the CDR3 is 15 residues. The V gene end was trimmed by 3 bases and the J gene end by 0 bases; junction bases not matched to a gene: 4. Germline values: CDR1 LNHDA, CDR2 SQIVND (reference sequence).

This TCR was sampled from a woman aged 40-49 years who had recovered from COVID-19. The chain joins TRBV19 to TRBJ1-2; 7 bases map to TRBD1. Sequencing was carried out using peripheral blood. CDR3 bases: TGTGCCAGTAGTATCCGACAGGGCCCTAACTATGGCTACACCTTC. Encoded protein: CASSIRQGPNYGYTF.